Below, 5 T cell receptor beta chains from the same sample are listed, as sequenced in a study of vaccination effects on CD4 cells after COVID-19. The antigens of these receptors remain unknown. Generated by immunoSEQ multiplex PCR, the TCRdb table keeps only in-frame clones and is missing some. Seen here are 24,000 or so clones, around 76% observed once, and the top ten hold 7% to 10%. Ahead of sequencing, the ViraFEST assay grew antigen-specific CD4+ T cells using viral peptide pools. Subsequent to 10 days of culture, CD4+ T cells were isolated. Two doses of either BNT162b2 or mRNA-1273 were given to each participant. The sequencing here drew on CD4+ T cells from PBMCs cultured with HCoV-229E spike peptides, taken after COVID-19 vaccination. The source is a human donor who received a COVID-19 vaccine.

This clone is a singleton in its sample. This chain uses TRBV6-5 with TRBJ2-4, with unresolved D. Between the trimmed V and J ends, which lost 2 bases and 3 bases, there was a span of 11 bases. Germline CDR1 reads MNHEY; CDR2 reads SVGAGI. CDR3 size: 15 residues. In nucleotides, the CDR3 is TGTGCCAGCAGTTACCTACGAGGTGGCAAAAACATTCAGTACTTC. It translates to CASSYLRGGKNIQYF.

J is TRBJ1-5 and V is TRBV6-4, with D possibly being TRBD1 (5 bases). Per germline, CDR1 MRHNA and CDR2 SNTAGT. This CDR3 has 14 amino acids. The V end lost 2 bases, the J end lost 3 bases, and 8 bases lay between the germline ends. CDR3 sequence: CASSDGTANQPQHF. CDR3 sequence (DNA): TGTGCCAGCAGTGACGGGACGGCCAATCAGCCCCAGCATTTT.

In its sample, this clone was seen once. The V call is TRBV30, the J call TRBJ2-3; no reliable D call. V was trimmed by 4 bases and J by 6 bases, leaving 8 bases between them. Per the germline V gene, CDR1 is GTSNPN and CDR2 is SVGIG (reference sequence). The CDR3 consists of 11 residues. CDR3 amino acids: CAWTQVDTQYF. Written as DNA, the CDR3 is TGTGCCTGGACCCAGGTTGATACGCAGTATTTT.

The chain carries TRBV2 and TRBJ1-4, with a weak D call TRBD1 (5 bases). The germline V gene encodes CDR1 SNHLY and CDR2 FYNNEI. V lost 2 bases to trimming and J lost 2 bases, with 9 bases between them. This CDR3 spans 15 amino acids. The CDR3 region is CASSEQGTTNEKLFF. The CDR3 DNA reads TGTGCCAGCAGTGAACAGGGCACCACTAATGAAAAACTGTTTTTT. The full variable domain, its missing parts supplied by reference TRBV2 and TRBJ1-4, is EPEVTQTPSHQVTQMGQEVILRCVPISNHLYFYWYRQILGQKVEFLVSFYNNEISEKSEIFDDQFSVERPDGSNFTLKIRSTKLEDSAMYFCASSEQGTTNEKLFFGSGTQLSVL.

V is TRBV18 and J is TRBJ2-2; 8 bases are shared with TRBD1. Germline V gene data show CDR1 as KGHSH and CDR2 as LQKENI. V dropped 5 bases and J dropped 4; count of bases not matched to a gene: 3. The CDR3 covers 14 residues. In nucleotides, the CDR3 is TGTGCCAGCTCAGGACAGGGAACCACCGGGGAGCTGTTTTTT. It is translated as CASSGQGTTGELFF.